This is a list of T cell receptor beta chains from one sample in a study of blood T cell repertoires in COVID-19. Assay: immunoSEQ multiplex PCR; the TCRdb copy retains only in-frame clones and omits some. Here the sample spans roughly 140,000 clones, 88% being singletons. The sample comprised peripheral blood. The receptors were gathered from a human donor in a cohort sampled during active COVID-19. CDR3s include the opening cysteine and the closing phenylalanine or tryptophan. D genes are given only for firm matches. Expanded clones are given a class, and other clones once, few, many or no size at all.

V,J,size,D,DNA,CDR3
TRBV27,TRBJ1-6,few,TRBD1,TGTGCCAGCAGTAAACAGGGGGTGGTCTCACCCCTCCACTTT,CASSKQGVVSPLHF
TRBV9,TRBJ2-2,-,-,TGTGCCAGCAGCGTAGATGGGAGCGTCGGCACCGGGGAGCTGTTTTTT,CASSVDGSVGTGELFF
TRBV2,TRBJ2-2,few,-,TGTGCCAGCAGTCCATTCGCGGTCACCGGGGAGCTGTTTTTT,CASSPFAVTGELFF
TRBV6-6,TRBJ2-2,-,TRBD1,TGTGCCAGCTTGTTCGGGACAGGGGGTACCGGGGAGCTGTTTTTT,CASLFGTGGTGELFF
TRBV6-5,TRBJ2-5,-,-,TGTGCCTCCGCGTTCGGGAGACAAGAGACCCAGTACTTC,CASAFGRQETQYF
TRBV6-5,TRBJ2-2,-,TRBD1,TGTGCCAGTTTGATGGGACAGGCGAACACCGGGGAGCTGTTTTTT,CASLMGQANTGELFF
TRBV5-1,TRBJ2-5,-,TRBD2,TGCGCCAGCAGCTTGGGACTAGCGGGTACGGAGACCCAGTACTTC,CASSLGLAGTETQYF
TRBV30,TRBJ1-2,few,-,TGTGCCTGGGCCCTGGGGGGTAACTATGGCTACACCTTC,CAWALGGNYGYTF
TRBV7-2,TRBJ1-6,-,TRBD1,TGTGCCAGCAGCAACGGCGACAGGGAGATCTTT,CASSNGDREIF
TRBV27,TRBJ2-7,few,-,TGTGCCAGCAGTTTTCTGGACAGCTCCTACGAGCAGTACTTC,CASSFLDSSYEQYF
TRBV7-6,TRBJ2-3,-,-,TGTGCCAGCAGCAAATTAAGCCTGAGGGGGCGGGAAGATACGCAGTATTTT,CASSKLSLRGREDTQYF
TRBV19,TRBJ2-5,-,-,TGTGCCAGTAGTATATATTGGGGCGGCCAGGACGGTGAGACCCAGTACTTC,CASSIYWGGQDGETQYF
TRBV7-6,TRBJ2-1,once,-,TGTGCCAGCAGCCCGGACAGTCTCTGGGGGAATGAGCAGTTCTTC,CASSPDSLWGNEQFF
TRBV6-5,TRBJ2-3,-,TRBD1,TGTGCCAGCAGTTACTCGACAGGGGGAGGCTCAGATACGCAGTATTTT,CASSYSTGGGSDTQYF
TRBV11-2,TRBJ2-4,-,-,TGTGCCAGCAGCGTTACGGAAGGAGGGGGCAGAAACATTCAGTACTTC,CASSVTEGGGRNIQYF
TRBV6-2/TRBV6-3,TRBJ1-1,-,TRBD1,TGTGCCAGCAGTTCGCCGACAGGGATGAACACTGAAGCTTTCTTT,CASSSPTGMNTEAFF
TRBV30,TRBJ2-2,-,TRBD2,TGTGCCTGGAGCCGGCGGGAGGGGGCCGGGGAGCTGTTTTTT,CAWSRREGAGELFF
TRBV5-1,TRBJ2-7,once,TRBD2,TGCGCCAGCAGCCAGACTAGCGGGAGTTACGAGCAGTACTTC,CASSQTSGSYEQYF
TRBV7-9,TRBJ2-2,-,-,TGTGCCAGCAGCCTAGCACTGGACACCGGGGAGCTGTTTTTT,CASSLALDTGELFF
TRBV4-1,TRBJ2-3,-,-,TGCGCCAGCAGCCAAGCGGGAGATACGCAGTATTTT,CASSQAGDTQYF
TRBV5-1,TRBJ2-1,-,-,TGCGCCAGCAGCCCCTTTTTTAGCGGAAAATACAATGAGCAGTTCTTC,CASSPFFSGKYNEQFF
TRBV6-5,TRBJ1-5,-,TRBD1,TGTGCCAGCAGCCAGGACAGGGGTAATCAGCCCCAGCATTTT,CASSQDRGNQPQHF
TRBV6-5,TRBJ1-4,-,-,TGTGCCAGCAAGGGAGCAGCGACTAATGAAAAACTGTTTTTT,CASKGAATNEKLFF
TRBV9,TRBJ2-6,-,-,TGTGCCAGCAGCGCGGGAGACAGCGGGTTATCTGGGGCCAACGTCCTGACTTTC,CASSAGDSGLSGANVLTF
TRBV19,TRBJ2-7,-,TRBD1,TGTGCCAGTAGTCCGACAGGGGTTTACGAGCAGTACTTC,CASSPTGVYEQYF
TRBV7-3,TRBJ2-6,-,-,TGTGCCAGCAGCTTAGTGGACGCCAGGGGATACTCTGGGGCCAACGTCCTGACTTTC,CASSLVDARGYSGANVLTF
TRBV4-3,TRBJ1-5,-,-,TGCGCCAGCAGCCAAGATCTGACAGGAGGCAATCAGCCCCAGCATTTT,CASSQDLTGGNQPQHF
TRBV5-1,TRBJ1-1,-,-,TGCGCCAGCAGCTGGGGGGACACTGAAGCTTTCTTT,CASSWGDTEAFF
TRBV7-2,TRBJ1-3,-,-,TGTGCCAGCAGCTTAGACATCCGCTCTGGAAACACCATATATTTT,CASSLDIRSGNTIYF